This T cell receptor beta chain was found in a study of cytomegalovirus exposure and HLA in healthy donors. The study's findings and limits: Accurate prediction of HLA-A and HLA-B alleles (for most subjects) was reportedly achieved from TCR beta sequences. The authors later linked a missense DCLRE1C variant to TCR beta V- and J-gene trimming.

Notes on this clone: Its specificity is not known.

60 Vbeta and 13 Jbeta primers were used in PCR. How the authors handled the data: There were about 80 million unique TCR beta chains by a later count, and some 12 million of them were shared. Assay: immunoSEQ multiplex PCR; the TCRdb copy retains only in-frame clones and omits some. That table furnishes V, J and clone size, whereas the DNA furnished D and trimming. The sample consists of approximately 55,000 clones, about 81% of them appearing once. V lost 6 bases and J 4 bases, leaving 15 bases between the germline ends. Germline CDR1 is MNHEY and CDR2 is SVGAGI. The CDR3 is 15 amino acids. This TCR was recovered from a boy aged 5-17 years in good health and CMV-seropositive. Sequencing was carried out using PBMCs. The V call is TRBV6-5, the J call TRBJ1-4, with D maybe TRBD1 (5 bases). The CDR3 DNA sequence: TGTGCCAGCAGACCCCGGGCGGGGGGTAATGAAAAACTGTTTTTT. The encoded protein is CASRPRAGGNEKLFF.